The entry below gives a single TCR beta chain sequence along with its context. Its target is unknown. The data belong to a study of STAT3 mutations in large granular lymphocyte leukemia. Whole-study context: Roughly half of the longitudinally sequenced T-LGLL patients carried detectable canonical activating STAT3 mutations. Notes on the study in general: Differing intervals and regimens complicate linking therapy response to clone burden. No sample exists from the first appearance of each clone. Some patients had dominant TCR clones larger than their STAT3 mutant burden. Every T-LGLL patient had at least one immunodominant TCRbeta clonotype.

V shed 5 bases, J shed 4 bases, and the junction held 7 bases outside the gene matches. The V gene's germline CDR1 is KGHSH and CDR2 LQKENI. The CDR3 contains 14 residues. Clones were read by immunoSEQ multiplex PCR, and TCRdb kept only the in-frame ones, dropping some. This table has 17,000 or so clones, roughly four fifths appearing once. The sequence came from a man aged 45-65 years with T-cell large granular lymphocyte leukemia. Some clones in this sample may be carry-over from other donors' samples. V usage is TRBV18 and J usage is TRBJ2-7; 8 bases map to TRBD2. The sample was peripheral blood mononuclear cells. This CDR3 is CASSAAGASYEQYF. CDR3 coding DNA: TGTGCCAGCTCAGCAGCGGGAGCCTCGTACGAGCAGTACTTC.